What follows are 7 T cell receptor beta chains derived from one specimen sequenced in a study of identical twins' blood T cells. In TCRdb, the 5' RACE reads were re-called with MiXCR into one record per CDR3 protein. The sample includes hundreds of thousands of distinct CDR3 sequences, over 25% of them seen just once. Sequenced input: PBMCs. The receptor set was obtained from a woman between 18 and 55 years old in good health.

The J gene is TRBJ2-3, the V gene TRBV20-1; D possibly corresponds to TRBD2 (7 bases). Germline assignment: CDR1 DFQATT and CDR2 SNEGSKA (reference sequence). The CDR3 spans 16 residues. Trimming removed 6 bases at V and 1 base at J, with 20 bases between. CDR3 loop: CSALLAGGRGTDTQYF. CDR3 DNA sequence: TGCAGTGCCCTCCTCGCCGGGGGGCGCGGCACAGATACGCAGTATTTT.

This sequence joins TRBV6-5 and TRBJ2-1, with TRBD1 identical over 9 bases. The germline V gene has CDR1 MNHEY and CDR2 SVGAGI. There are 14 residues in the CDR3. The V and J ends lost 6 bases and 4 bases, in that order; junction bases with no gene match: 4. CDR3 in amino acids: CASSWTGAYNEQFF. The CDR3 DNA follows: TGTGCCAGCAGCTGGACAGGGGCGTACAATGAGCAGTTCTTC.

The genes are TRBV6-2 or TRBV6-3 and TRBJ2-5; no clear D gene. Germline values: CDR1 MNHEY, CDR2 SVGEGT. This CDR3 contains 12 residues. Trimming shortened V by 7 bases and J by 3 bases, and 9 bases separated the two germline ends. The CDR3 is CASIKFEETQYF. The CDR3 nucleotides read TGTGCCAGCATAAAGTTCGAAGAGACCCAGTACTTC.

About this clonotype: The junction shows a germline mismatch at one end, possibly a read error. This chain links TRBV11-2 with TRBJ2-1; TRBD2 aligns across 10 bases. Germline CDR1 is SGHAT and CDR2 is FQNNGV. The CDR3 is 19 residues long. CDR3 in DNA: TGTGCCAGCGGCTTAGGTCGACTAGCGGGCCTAAGCTCCTACAATGAGCAGTTCTTC. This translates into CASGLGRLAGLSSYNEQFF. Based on the CDR3 plus reference TRBV11-2 and TRBJ2-1, the full variable domain is EAGVAQSPRYKIIEKRQSVAFWCNPISGHATLYWYQQILGQGPKLLIQFQNNGVVDDSQLPKDRFSAERLKGVDSTLKIQPAKLEDSAVYLCASGLGRLAGLSSYNEQFFGPGTRLTVL.

The genes are TRBV27 and TRBJ2-1; tentative D call: TRBD1 (5 bases). V dropped 5 bases and J dropped 8 bases, with 10 bases sitting between them. The V gene's germline CDR1 is MNHEY and CDR2 SMNVEV (reference sequence). The CDR3 is 12 amino acids. CDR3 DNA sequence: TGTGCCAGCAGTCCCACAGGTTATGAGCAGTTCTTC. It encodes CASSPTGYEQFF.

In this sample, this clonotype turned up many times. The genes are TRBV29-1 and TRBJ1-2, with a possible D match to TRBD1 (6 bases). The V end was cut by 6 bases, the J end by 8 bases, with 16 bases between. Germline CDR1 reads SQVTM; CDR2 reads ANQGSEA. This CDR3 has 12 amino acids. In DNA, the CDR3 is TGCAGCGTGGGGGGGGGCGTCGACGGCTACACCTTC. It yields the protein CSVGGGVDGYTF.

A remark on this clonotype: A much larger clone differs from this one at a single base, so this may be a read error. The gene calls are TRBV6-2 or TRBV6-3 and TRBJ2-7, with TRBD2 matching over 9 bases. Germline loops: CDR1 MNHEY, CDR2 SVGEGT. The CDR3 runs to 14 residues. In DNA form, the CDR3 reads TGTGCCAGCAGCTCCGGGACTAGCTCCCACGAGCAGTACTTC. Encoded protein: CASSSGTSSHEQYF.